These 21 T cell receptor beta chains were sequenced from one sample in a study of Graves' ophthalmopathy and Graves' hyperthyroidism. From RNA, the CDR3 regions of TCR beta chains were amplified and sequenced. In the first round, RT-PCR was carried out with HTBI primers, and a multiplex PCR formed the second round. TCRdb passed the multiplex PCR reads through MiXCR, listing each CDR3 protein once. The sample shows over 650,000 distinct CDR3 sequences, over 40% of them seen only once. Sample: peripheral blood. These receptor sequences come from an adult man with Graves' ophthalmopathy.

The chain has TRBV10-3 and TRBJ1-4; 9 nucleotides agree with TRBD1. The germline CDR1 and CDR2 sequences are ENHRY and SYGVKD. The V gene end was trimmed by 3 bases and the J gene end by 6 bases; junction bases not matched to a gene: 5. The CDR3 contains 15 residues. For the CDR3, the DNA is TGTGCCATCAGTGATGGGACAGGGAGGGATGAAAAACTGTTTTTT. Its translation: CAISDGTGRDEKLFF.

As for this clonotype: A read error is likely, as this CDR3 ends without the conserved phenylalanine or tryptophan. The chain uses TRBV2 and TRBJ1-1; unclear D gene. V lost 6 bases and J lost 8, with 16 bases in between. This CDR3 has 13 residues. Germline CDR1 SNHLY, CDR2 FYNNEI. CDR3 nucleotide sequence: TGTGCCAGCAGGGATCATCGCGGAGGGGAAGCTTTCTCT. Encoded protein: CASRDHRGGEAFS.

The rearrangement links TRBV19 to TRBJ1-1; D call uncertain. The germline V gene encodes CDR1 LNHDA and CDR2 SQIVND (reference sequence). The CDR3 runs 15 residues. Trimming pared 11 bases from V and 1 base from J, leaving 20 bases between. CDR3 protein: CAWSDVGVGNTEAFF. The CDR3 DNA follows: TGTGCCTGGAGTGACGTCGGTGTCGGGAACACTGAAGCTTTCTTT.

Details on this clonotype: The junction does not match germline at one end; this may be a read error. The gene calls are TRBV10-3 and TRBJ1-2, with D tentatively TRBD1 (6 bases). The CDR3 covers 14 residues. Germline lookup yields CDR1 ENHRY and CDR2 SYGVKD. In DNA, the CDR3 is TGTGCCAGCAGTTTTACCTCAGGGGACTATGGCTACACCTTC. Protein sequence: CASSFTSGDYGYTF.

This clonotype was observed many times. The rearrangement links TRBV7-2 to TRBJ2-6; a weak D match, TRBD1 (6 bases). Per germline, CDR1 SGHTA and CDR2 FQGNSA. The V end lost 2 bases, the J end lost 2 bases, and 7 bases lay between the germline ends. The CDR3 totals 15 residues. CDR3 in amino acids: CASSLQGPGANVLTF. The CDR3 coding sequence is TGTGCCAGCAGCTTACAGGGGCCTGGGGCCAACGTCCTGACTTTC.

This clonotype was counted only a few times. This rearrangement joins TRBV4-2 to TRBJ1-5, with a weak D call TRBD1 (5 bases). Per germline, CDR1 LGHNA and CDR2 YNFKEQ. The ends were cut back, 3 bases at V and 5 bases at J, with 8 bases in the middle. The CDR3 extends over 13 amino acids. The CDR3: CASSQLRDQPQHF. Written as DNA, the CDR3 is TGTGCCAGCAGCCAGCTCAGGGATCAGCCCCAGCATTTT.

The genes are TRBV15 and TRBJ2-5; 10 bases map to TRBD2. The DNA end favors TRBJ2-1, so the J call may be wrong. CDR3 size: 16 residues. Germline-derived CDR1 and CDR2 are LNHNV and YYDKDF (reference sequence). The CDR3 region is CATSRGTSGGFDEQFF. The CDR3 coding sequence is TGTGCCACCAGCAGAGGGACTAGCGGAGGCTTCGATGAGCAGTTCTTC.

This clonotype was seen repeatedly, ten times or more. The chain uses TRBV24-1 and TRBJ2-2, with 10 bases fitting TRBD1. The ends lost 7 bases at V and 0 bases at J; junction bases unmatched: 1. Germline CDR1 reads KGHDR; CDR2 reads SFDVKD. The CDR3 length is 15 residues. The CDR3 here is CATRGQGANTGELFF. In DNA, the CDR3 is TGTGCCACCAGAGGACAGGGGGCGAACACCGGGGAGCTGTTTTTT.

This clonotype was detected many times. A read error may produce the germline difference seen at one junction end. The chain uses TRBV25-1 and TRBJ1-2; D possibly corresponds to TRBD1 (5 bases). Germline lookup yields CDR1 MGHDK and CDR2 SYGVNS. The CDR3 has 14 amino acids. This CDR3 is CASSETGYSRGYAF. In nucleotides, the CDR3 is TGTGCCAGCAGTGAAACGGGGTACAGTCGGGGCTACGCCTTC.

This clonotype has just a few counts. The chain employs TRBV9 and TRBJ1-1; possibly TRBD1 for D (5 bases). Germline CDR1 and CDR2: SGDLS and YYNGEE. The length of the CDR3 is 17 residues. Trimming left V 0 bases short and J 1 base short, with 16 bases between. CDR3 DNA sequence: TGTGCCAGCAGCGTAGTCCCCGGAGGGGTGGGGAACACTGAAGCTTTCTTT. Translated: CASSVVPGGVGNTEAFF.

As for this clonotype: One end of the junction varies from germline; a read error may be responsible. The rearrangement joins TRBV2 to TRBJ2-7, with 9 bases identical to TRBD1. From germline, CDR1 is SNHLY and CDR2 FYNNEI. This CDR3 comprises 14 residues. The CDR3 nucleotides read TGTGCCATCAGTCTGTCCCGGGACAGGGACGAGCAGTACTTC. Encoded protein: CAISLSRDRDEQYF.

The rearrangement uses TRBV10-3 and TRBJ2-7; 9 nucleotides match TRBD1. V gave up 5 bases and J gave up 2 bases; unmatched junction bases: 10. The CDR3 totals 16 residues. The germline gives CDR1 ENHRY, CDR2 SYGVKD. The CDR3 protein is CAISYSRTGATYEQYF. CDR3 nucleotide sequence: TGTGCCATCAGTTACTCCCGGACAGGGGCCACCTACGAGCAGTACTTC.

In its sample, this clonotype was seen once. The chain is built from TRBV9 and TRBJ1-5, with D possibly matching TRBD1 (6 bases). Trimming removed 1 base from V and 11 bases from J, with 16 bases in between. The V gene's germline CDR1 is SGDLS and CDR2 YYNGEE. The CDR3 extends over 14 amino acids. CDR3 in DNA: TGTGCCAGCAGCGTACGGGGGGCAGACGAGACCCAGCATTTT. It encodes CASSVRGADETQHF.

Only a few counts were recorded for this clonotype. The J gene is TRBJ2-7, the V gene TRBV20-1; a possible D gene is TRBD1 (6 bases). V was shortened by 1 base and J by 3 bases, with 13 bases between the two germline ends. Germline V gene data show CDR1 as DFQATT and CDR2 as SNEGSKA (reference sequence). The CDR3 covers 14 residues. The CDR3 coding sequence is TGCAGTGCTAGAGGCCGGACAGATCTCTACGAGCAGTACTTC. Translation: CSARGRTDLYEQYF.

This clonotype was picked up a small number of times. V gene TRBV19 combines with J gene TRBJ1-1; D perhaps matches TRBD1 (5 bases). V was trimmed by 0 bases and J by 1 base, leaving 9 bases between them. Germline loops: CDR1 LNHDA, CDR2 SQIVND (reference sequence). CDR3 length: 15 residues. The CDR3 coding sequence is TGTGCCAGTAGTATAGAGGGGGTGGGGAACACTGAAGCTTTCTTT. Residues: CASSIEGVGNTEAFF. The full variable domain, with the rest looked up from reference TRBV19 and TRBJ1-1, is DGGITQSPKYLFRKEGQNVTLSCEQNLNHDAMYWYRQDPGQGLRLIYYSQIVNDFQKGDIAEGYSVSREKKESFPLTVTSAQKNPTAFYLCASSIEGVGNTEAFFGQGTRLTVV.

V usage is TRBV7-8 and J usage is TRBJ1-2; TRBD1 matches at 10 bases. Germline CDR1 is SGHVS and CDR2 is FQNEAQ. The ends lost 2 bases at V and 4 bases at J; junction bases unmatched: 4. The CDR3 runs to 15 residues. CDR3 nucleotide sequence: TGTGCCAGCAGCTTAAGGGACAGGGGAGGCTATGGCTACACCTTC. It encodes CASSLRDRGGYGYTF.

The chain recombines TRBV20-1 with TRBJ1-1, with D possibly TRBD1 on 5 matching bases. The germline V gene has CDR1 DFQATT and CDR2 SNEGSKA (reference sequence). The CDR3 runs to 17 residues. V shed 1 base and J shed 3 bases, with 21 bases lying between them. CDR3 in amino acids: CSARAAGPGLGDTEAFF. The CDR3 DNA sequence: TGCAGTGCTAGAGCCGCGGGGCCAGGGCTCGGGGACACTGAAGCTTTCTTT.

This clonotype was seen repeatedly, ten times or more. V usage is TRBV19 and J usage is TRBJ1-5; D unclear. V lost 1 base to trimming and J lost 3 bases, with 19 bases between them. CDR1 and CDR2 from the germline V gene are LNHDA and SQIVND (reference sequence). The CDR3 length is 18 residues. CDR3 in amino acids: CASSIGVIRSPHNQPQHF. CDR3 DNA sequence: TGTGCCAGTAGTATAGGAGTTATAAGGTCCCCCCACAATCAGCCCCAGCATTTT.

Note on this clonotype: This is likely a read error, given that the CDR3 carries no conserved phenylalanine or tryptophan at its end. CDR3: CASGGIMGYQETQYL. Written as DNA, the CDR3 is TGCGCCAGCGGTGGGATTATGGGGTACCAAGAGACCCAGTACCTC. The chain couples TRBV10-2 to TRBJ2-5; no reliable D call. The length of the CDR3 is 15 residues. The V gene's germline CDR1 is WSHSY and CDR2 SAAADI. Trimming stripped 8 bases from V and 0 bases from J, with 16 bases between.

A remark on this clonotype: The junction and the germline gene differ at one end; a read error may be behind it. The CDR3 sequence is CASSGQGGAGEQCF. CDR3 nucleotides: TGCGCCAGCAGCGGACAAGGGGGGGCTGGAGAGCAGTGCTTC. V gene TRBV5-1 combines with J gene TRBJ2-7; D is perhaps TRBD2 (7 bases). This CDR3 has 14 amino acids. Per germline, CDR1 SGHRS and CDR2 YFSETQ.

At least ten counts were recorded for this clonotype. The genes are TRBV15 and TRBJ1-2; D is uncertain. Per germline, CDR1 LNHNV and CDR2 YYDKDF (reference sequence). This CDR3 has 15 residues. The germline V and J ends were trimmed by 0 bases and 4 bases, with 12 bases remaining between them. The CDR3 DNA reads TGTGCCACCAGCAGAGATTCTCGGAGACCCTATGGCTACACCTTC. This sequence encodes CATSRDSRRPYGYTF.